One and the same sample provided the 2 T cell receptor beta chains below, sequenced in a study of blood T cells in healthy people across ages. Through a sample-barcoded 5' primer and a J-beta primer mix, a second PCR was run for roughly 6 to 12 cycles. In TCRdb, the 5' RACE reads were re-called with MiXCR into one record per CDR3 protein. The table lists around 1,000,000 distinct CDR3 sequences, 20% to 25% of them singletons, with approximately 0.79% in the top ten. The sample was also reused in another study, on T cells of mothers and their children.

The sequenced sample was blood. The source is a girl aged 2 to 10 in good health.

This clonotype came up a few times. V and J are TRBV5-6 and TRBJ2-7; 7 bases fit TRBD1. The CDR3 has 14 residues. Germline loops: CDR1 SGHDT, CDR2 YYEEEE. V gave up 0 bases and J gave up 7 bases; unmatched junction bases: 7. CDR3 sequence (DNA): TGTGCCAGCAGCTTGGGAAACAGGGGTGAGGAGCAGTACTTC. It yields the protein CASSLGNRGEEQYF.

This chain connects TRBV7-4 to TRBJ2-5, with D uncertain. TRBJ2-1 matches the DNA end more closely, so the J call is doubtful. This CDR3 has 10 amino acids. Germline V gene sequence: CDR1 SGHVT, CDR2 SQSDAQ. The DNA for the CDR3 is TGTGCCAGCGTTCCCCTGGAGCAGTTCTTC. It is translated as CASVPLEQFF.